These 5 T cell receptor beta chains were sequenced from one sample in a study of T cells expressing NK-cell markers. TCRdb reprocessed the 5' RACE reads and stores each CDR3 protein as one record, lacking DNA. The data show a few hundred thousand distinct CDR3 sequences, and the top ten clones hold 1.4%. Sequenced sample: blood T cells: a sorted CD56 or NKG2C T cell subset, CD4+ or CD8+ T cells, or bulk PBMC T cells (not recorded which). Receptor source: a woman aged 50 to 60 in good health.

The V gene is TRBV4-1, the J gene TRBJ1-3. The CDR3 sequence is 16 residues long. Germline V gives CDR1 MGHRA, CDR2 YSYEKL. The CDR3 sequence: CASSPGLSAFGNTIYF.

This CDR3 is CASSLALRGQGTYEQYF. This chain links TRBV7-8 with TRBJ2-7; TCRdb's D call of TRBD1 is untestable without DNA. The CDR3 covers 17 residues. Germline V gene data show CDR1 as SGHVS and CDR2 as FQNEAQ.

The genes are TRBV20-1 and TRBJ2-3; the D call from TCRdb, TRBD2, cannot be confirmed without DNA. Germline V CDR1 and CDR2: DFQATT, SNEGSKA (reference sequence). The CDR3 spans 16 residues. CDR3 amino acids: CSATSGRQLSTDTQYF.

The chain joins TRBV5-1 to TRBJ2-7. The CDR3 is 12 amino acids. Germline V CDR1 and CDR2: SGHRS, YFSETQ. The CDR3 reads CASSGSSYEQYF.

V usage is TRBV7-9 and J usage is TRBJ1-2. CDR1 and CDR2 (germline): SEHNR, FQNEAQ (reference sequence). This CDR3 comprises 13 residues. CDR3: CASSSGAHYGYTF.